This entry lists 10 T cell receptor beta chains sequenced from one sample in a study of blood T cell repertoires in COVID-19. Assay: immunoSEQ multiplex PCR; the TCRdb copy retains only in-frame clones and omits some. The data contain fewer than 200,000 clones, around 83% of them singletons. The sequenced sample was PBMCs or T cells enriched from blood (not recorded which). All receptors derive from a woman in her 40s in a cohort exposed to, infected with or recovered from COVID-19 (not recorded which).

The rearrangement uses TRBV29-1 and TRBJ2-7, with a tentative D call TRBD1 (5 bases). The CDR3 consists of 13 residues. Germline V gene data show CDR1 as SQVTM and CDR2 as ANQGSEA. V gave up 6 bases and J gave up 1 base, with 13 bases separating them. CDR3 residues: CSVTLTVSYEQYF. Here the CDR3 DNA reads TGCAGCGTCACATTGACAGTATCCTACGAGCAGTACTTC.

The chain carries TRBV3-1 (or the pseudogene TRBV3-2) and TRBJ1-4; tentatively, D is TRBD1 (5 bases). The ends were cut back, 0 bases at V and 7 bases at J, with 15 bases in the middle. Germline assignment: CDR1 LGHDT and CDR2 YNNKEL (reference sequence). This CDR3 spans 16 amino acids. The CDR3 protein is CASSQDLGQGGEKLFF. The DNA for the CDR3 is TGTGCCAGCAGCCAAGACCTGGGCCAGGGAGGTGAAAAACTGTTTTTT.

V usage is TRBV28 and J usage is TRBJ2-5; 12 positions match TRBD1. The CDR3 spans 16 residues. The V gene's germline CDR1 is MDHEN and CDR2 SYDVKM. Trimming at V came to 6 bases and at J to 5 bases, leaving 10 bases not matched to a gene. This chain's CDR3 is CASRPPGTGGFETQYF. The CDR3, as DNA: TGTGCCAGCAGACCCCCCGGGACAGGGGGCTTTGAGACCCAGTACTTC.

This clone was picked up one time. The chain employs TRBV27 and TRBJ1-5; TRBD1 aligns across 10 bases. The CDR3 sequence is 15 residues long. V shed 7 bases and J 3 bases; nucleotides not matched to a gene: 6. The V gene's germline CDR1 is MNHEY and CDR2 SMNVEV (reference sequence). Here the CDR3 reads CASTSTGGFNQPQHF. The CDR3 nucleotides are TGTGCCAGCACCTCGACAGGGGGCTTCAATCAGCCCCAGCATTTT.

This clone was recorded a few times. V usage is TRBV29-1 and J usage is TRBJ1-2; weak D call: TRBD1 (6 bases). V lost 5 bases, J lost 4 bases, and 14 bases lay in between. Germline lookup yields CDR1 SQVTM and CDR2 ANQGSEA. The CDR3 totals 13 residues. DNA for the CDR3: TGCAGCGTTCCCGGACAGTCGGGCTATGGCTACACCTTC. Its translation is CSVPGQSGYGYTF.

In this sample, this clone turned up once. This chain uses TRBV10-3 with TRBJ2-1; D perhaps matches TRBD2 (5 bases). V was pared by 10 bases and J by 0 bases, with 13 bases between. Germline assignment: CDR1 ENHRY and CDR2 SYGVKD. This CDR3 is built from 14 residues. The CDR3 protein is CATDTGSSYNEQFF. For the CDR3, the DNA is TGTGCCACAGACACGGGGAGCTCCTACAATGAGCAGTTCTTC.

This clone was detected once. The chain employs TRBV3-1 (or the pseudogene TRBV3-2) and TRBJ2-1; TRBD2 matches at 7 bases. Germline V CDR1 and CDR2: LGHDT, YNNKEL (reference sequence). There are 17 residues in the CDR3. With 1 base clipped from V and 3 bases from J, the junction kept 9 bases outside the gene matches. The CDR3 spells CASSQGSSGPYYNEQFF. The CDR3, as DNA: TGTGCCAGCAGCCAAGGTAGTAGCGGGCCCTACTACAATGAGCAGTTCTTC.

The chain uses TRBV13 and TRBJ2-5; 8 bases are a match to TRBD1. Germline-derived CDR1 and CDR2 are PRHDT and FYEKMQ (reference sequence). This CDR3 spans 15 amino acids. The V segment lost 4 bases and the J segment 4 bases; nucleotides outside the gene matches: 8. The CDR3 coding sequence is TGTGCCAGCAGCTCCCACTCAGGGGGCCGAGAGACCCAGTACTTC. This codes for CASSSHSGGRETQYF.

The CDR3 DNA sequence: TGTGCCAGCAGGGGGCCCCCCGACAGGGAAGCTGGAAACACCATATATTTT. This encodes CASRGPPDREAGNTIYF. The chain employs TRBV28 and TRBJ1-3; 7 bases agree with TRBD1. CDR1 and CDR2 (germline): MDHEN, SYDVKM. V dropped 6 bases and J dropped 2; count of bases not matched to a gene: 13. The CDR3 has 17 residues.

The count of this clone is one. The chain uses TRBV6-5 and TRBJ1-6, with 7 positions matching TRBD1. CDR1 is MNHEY and CDR2 is SVGAGI in the germline V gene. The CDR3 totals 15 residues. V dropped 6 bases and J dropped 9; count of bases not matched to a gene: 11. Here the CDR3 reads CASSPTGTASSPLHF. DNA for the CDR3: TGTGCCAGCAGCCCGACCGGGACAGCCTCTTCACCCCTCCACTTT.